These T cell receptor beta chains were read from a single sample in a study of metastatic and nonmetastatic thyroid tumors. TCRdb re-processed the PCR reads through MiXCR. The sample includes over 14,000 clones, about 27% of them seen just once. Sequencing input: tumor tissue. The receptor set was obtained from a female donor with papillary thyroid cancer or a benign thyroid nodule (not recorded which). Some clones in this sample may be carry-over from other donors' samples. Both conserved end residues are part of each CDR3. The D gene is left open where the match is weak. Where a row states a size, it is once, few, many or the class of an expanded clone; other rows omit it.

>-|TRBV11-1|17|-|TRBJ1-1
CASSTTDRLISGAEAFF
TGTGCCAGCAGCACGACCGACCGTCTAATCTCGGGGGCTGAAGCTTTCTTT
>-|TRBV15|13|-|TRBJ1-1
CATSSHSNTEAFF
TGTGCCACCAGCAGCCACAGCAACACTGAAGCTTTCTTT
>-|TRBV30|12|-|TRBJ2-1
CAWTARGNEQFF
TGTGCCTGGACCGCTAGGGGAAATGAGCAGTTCTTC
>-|TRBV7-2|13|-|TRBJ2-2
CASSATYTGELFF
TGTGCCAGCAGCGCCACTTACACCGGGGAGCTGTTTTTT
>-|TRBV5-1|14|medium-sized|TRBJ2-1
CASSLEAVYNEQFF
TGCGCCAGCAGCTTGGAAGCGGTATACAATGAGCAGTTCTTC
>-|TRBV4-2|16|-|TRBJ2-1
CASSQDQSGYGNEQFF
TGTGCCAGCAGCCAAGATCAAAGCGGTTATGGTAATGAGCAGTTCTTC
>-|TRBV2|8|-|TRBJ1-2
CVTRGYTF
TGTGTCACGCGTGGCTACACCTTC
>-|TRBV27|14|few|TRBJ1-2
CASSLQGSNYGYTF
TGTGCCAGCAGTTTGCAGGGGTCTAACTATGGCTACACCTTC
>TRBD1|TRBV6-2/TRBV6-3|17|medium-sized|TRBJ1-2
CASSPDRDRGRNYGYTF
TGTGCCAGCAGTCCTGACCGGGACAGGGGGAGGAACTATGGCTACACCTTC
>-|TRBV6-6|12|many|TRBJ2-3
CASSYHDSTQYF
TGTGCCAGCAGTTACCATGACTCTACGCAGTATTTT
>-|TRBV6-6|14|few|TRBJ1-1
CASSYRDMNTEAFF
TGTGCCAGCAGTTACAGGGATATGAACACTGAAGCTTTCTTT
>-|TRBV5-5|13|many|TRBJ2-1
CASSLGGYNEQFF
TGTGCCAGCAGCTTGGGTGGTTACAATGAGCAGTTCTTC